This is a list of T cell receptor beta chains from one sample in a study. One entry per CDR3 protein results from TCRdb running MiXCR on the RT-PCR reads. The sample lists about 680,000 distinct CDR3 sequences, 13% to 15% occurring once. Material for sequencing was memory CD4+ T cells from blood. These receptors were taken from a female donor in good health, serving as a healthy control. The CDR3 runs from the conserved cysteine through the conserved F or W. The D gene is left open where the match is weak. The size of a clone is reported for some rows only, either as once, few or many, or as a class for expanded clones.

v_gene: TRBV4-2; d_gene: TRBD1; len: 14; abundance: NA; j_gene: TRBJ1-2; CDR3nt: TGTGCCAGCAGCGAAACAGGGGTGAGAGATGGCTACACCTTC; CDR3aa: CASSETGVRDGYTF
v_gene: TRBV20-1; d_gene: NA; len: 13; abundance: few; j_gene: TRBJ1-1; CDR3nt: TGCAGTGCCCTTGGACTGGGGAACACTGAAGCTTTCTTT; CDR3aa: CSALGLGNTEAFF
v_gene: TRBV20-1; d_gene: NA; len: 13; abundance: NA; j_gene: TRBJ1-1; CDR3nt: TGCAGTGCTAGGTGGGGGGTTCACACTGAAGCTTTCTTT; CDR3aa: CSARWGVHTEAFF
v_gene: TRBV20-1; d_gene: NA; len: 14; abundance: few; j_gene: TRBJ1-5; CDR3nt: TGCAGTGCTATTCCCACGGACCCCAATCAGCCCCAGCATTTT; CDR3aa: CSAIPTDPNQPQHF
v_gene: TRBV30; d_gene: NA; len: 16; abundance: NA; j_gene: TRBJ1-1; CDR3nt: TGTGCCTGGAGATTGGGGAGGGGCATGATGGATACTGAAGCTTTCTTT; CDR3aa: CAWRLGRGMMDTEAFF
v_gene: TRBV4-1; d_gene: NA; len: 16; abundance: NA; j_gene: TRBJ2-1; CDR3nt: TGCGCCAGCAGCCGTGGGGGGGACAGGACCAACAATGAGCAGTTCTTC; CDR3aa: CASSRGGDRTNNEQFF
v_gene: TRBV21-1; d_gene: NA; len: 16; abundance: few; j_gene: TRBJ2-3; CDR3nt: TGTGCCAGCAGCCCCGGTGAGCGGGAGCTCACAGATACGCAGTATTTT; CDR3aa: CASSPGERELTDTQYF
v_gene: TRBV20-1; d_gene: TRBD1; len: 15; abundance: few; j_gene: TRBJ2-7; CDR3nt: TGCAGTGCCCAGAGGGGGGACAGGGGCACCTACGAGCAGTACTTC; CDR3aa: CSAQRGDRGTYEQYF
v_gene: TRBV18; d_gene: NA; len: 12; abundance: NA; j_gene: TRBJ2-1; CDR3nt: TGTGCCAGCTCACCGGAGCGGGATGAGCAGTTCTTC; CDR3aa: CASSPERDEQFF
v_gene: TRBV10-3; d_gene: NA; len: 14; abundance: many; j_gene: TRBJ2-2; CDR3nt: TGTGCCATCAGTGACAGGACGAACACCGGGGAGCTGTTTTTT; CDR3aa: CAISDRTNTGELFF
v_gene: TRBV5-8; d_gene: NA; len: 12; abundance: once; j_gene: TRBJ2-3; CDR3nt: TGTGCCAGCAGCTTCTTGGTACCTACGCAGTATTTT; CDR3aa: CASSFLVPTQYF
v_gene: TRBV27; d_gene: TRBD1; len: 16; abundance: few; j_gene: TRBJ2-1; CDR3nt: TGTGCCAGCAGTTTATATGTGACAGGGGGTATCTATGAGCAGTTCTTC; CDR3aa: CASSLYVTGGIYEQFF
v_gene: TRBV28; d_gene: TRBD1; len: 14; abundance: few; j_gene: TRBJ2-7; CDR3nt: TGTGCCAGCGCCGGGACAGGGCCCTCCTACGAGCAGTACTTC; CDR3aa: CASAGTGPSYEQYF
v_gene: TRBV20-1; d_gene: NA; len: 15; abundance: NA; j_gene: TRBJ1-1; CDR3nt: TGCAGTGCTAGGGCCCTCGTGGGGGCGAACACTGAAGCTTTCTTT; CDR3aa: CSARALVGANTEAFF
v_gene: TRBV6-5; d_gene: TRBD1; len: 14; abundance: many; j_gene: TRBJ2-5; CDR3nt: TGTGCCAGCAGTTCAAGGACAGGGGTGGAGACCCAGTACTTC; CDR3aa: CASSSRTGVETQYF
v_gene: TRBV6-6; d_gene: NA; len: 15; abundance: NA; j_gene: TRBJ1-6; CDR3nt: TGTGCCAGCATCGGGACACGCTCCTATAATTCACCCCTCCACTTT; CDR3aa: CASIGTRSYNSPLHF
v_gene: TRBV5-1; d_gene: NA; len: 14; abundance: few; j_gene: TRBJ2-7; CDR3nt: TGCGCCACCTCCCGGGACGGGAGCTCCTACGAGCAGTACTTC; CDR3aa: CATSRDGSSYEQYF
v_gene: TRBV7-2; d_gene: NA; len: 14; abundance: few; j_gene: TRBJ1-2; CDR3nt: TGTGCCAGCAGCTTAGTGAGGGGAAGATATGGCTACACCTTC; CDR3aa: CASSLVRGRYGYTF
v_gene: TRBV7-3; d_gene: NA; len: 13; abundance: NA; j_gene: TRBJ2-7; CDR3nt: TGTGTCAGCAGCTTAGAGGCGGGCTACGAGCAGTACTTC; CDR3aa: CVSSLEAGYEQYF
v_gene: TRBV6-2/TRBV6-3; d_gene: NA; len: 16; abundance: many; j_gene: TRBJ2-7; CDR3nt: TGTGCCAGCGCGCCATACGAGAGTCTGGGAGGCTACGAGCAGTACTTC; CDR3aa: CASAPYESLGGYEQYF
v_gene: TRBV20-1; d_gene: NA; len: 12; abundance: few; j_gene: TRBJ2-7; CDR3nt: TGCGCGGGGGAGGGGGCTGGGTACGAGCAGTACTTC; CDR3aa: CAGEGAGYEQYF
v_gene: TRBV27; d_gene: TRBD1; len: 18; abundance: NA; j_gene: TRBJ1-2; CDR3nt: TGTGCCAGCAGTCCAACCTACAGGGGGCGCGGCTCTTCATATGGCTACACCTTC; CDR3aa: CASSPTYRGRGSSYGYTF
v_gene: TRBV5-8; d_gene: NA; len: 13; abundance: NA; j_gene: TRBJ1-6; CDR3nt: TGTGCCAGCAGCTTCGGGGGGCATTCACCCCTCCACTTT; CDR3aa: CASSFGGHSPLHF
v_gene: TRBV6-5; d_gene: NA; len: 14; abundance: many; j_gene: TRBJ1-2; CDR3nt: TGTGCCAGCTGGGATGCGGCCCAGCAAGGTGGCTACACCTTC; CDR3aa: CASWDAAQQGGYTF
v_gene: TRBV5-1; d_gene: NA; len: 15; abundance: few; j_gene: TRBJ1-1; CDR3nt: TGCGCCAGCAGCTTATCGGCAGGGGCGGGGACTGAAGCTTTCTTT; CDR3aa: CASSLSAGAGTEAFF
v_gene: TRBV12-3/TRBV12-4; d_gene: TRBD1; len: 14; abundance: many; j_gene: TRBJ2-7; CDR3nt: TGTGCCAGCAGCCTACGGGACAGCTTCTACGAGCAGTACTTC; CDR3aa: CASSLRDSFYEQYF
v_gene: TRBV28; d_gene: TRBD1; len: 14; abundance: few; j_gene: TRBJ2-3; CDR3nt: TGTGCCAGCAATCCGGGACAGGGGGCAGATACGCAGTATTTT; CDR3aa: CASNPGQGADTQYF
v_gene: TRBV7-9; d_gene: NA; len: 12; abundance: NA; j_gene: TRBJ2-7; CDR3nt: TGTGCCAGCAGCCCAACTAGCCCCGAGCAGTACTTC; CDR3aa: CASSPTSPEQYF
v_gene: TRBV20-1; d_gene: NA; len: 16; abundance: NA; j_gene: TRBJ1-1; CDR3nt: TGCAGTGCTCACCGGGTGGGAAGAACTGGGAACACTGAAGCTTTCTTT; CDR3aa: CSAHRVGRTGNTEAFF
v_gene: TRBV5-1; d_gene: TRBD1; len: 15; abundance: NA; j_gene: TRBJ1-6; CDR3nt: TGCGCCAGCAGCTTGCAGGGGGGTAATAATTCACCCCTCCACTTT; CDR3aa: CASSLQGGNNSPLHF
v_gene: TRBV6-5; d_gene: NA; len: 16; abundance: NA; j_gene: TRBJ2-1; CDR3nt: TGTGCCAGCAGTTACTCCGGGACACCCACGGCCAATGAGCAGTTCTTC; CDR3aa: CASSYSGTPTANEQFF
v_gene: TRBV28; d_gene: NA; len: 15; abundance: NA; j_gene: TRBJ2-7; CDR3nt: TGTGCCAGCACCCAGCCCAGGGGTTCAGCCTACGAGCAGTACTTC; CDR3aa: CASTQPRGSAYEQYF
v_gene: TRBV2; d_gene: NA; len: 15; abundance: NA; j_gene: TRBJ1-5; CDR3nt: TGTGCCAGCAGCCAGGACAGTTCGTTCAATCAGCCCCAGCATTTT; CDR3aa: CASSQDSSFNQPQHF
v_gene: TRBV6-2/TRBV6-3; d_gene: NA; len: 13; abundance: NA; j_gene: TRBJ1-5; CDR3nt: TGTGCCAGCATCGGCGGTCCTAATCAGCCCCAGCATTTT; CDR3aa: CASIGGPNQPQHF
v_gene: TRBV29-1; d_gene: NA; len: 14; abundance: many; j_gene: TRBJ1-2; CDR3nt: TGCAGCGTTGAAGATGGTGGCTACAACTATGGCTACACCTTC; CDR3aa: CSVEDGGYNYGYTF
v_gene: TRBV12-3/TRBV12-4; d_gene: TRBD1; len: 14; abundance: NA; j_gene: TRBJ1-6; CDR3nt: TGTGCCAGCACCCCAGGGACAGGAGATTCACCCCTCCACTTT; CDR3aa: CASTPGTGDSPLHF
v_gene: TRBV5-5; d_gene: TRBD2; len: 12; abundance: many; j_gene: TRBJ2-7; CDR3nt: TGTGCCAGCAGTCGATTCGGGACTACGCAGTACTTC; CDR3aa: CASSRFGTTQYF
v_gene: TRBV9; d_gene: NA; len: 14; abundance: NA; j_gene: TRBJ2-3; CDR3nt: TGTGCCAGCAGCCCCATGACTTCGTCAGATACGCAGTATTTT; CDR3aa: CASSPMTSSDTQYF
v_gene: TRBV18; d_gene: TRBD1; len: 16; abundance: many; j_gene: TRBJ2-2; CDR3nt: TGTGCCAGCTCACCGAGACAGGGGGTCGACACCGGGGAGCTGTTTTTT; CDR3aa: CASSPRQGVDTGELFF
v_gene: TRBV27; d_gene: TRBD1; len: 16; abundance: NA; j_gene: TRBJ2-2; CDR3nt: TGTGCCAGCAGGTCAGGACAGGGGCTGGGCACCGGGGAGCTGTTTTTT; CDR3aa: CASRSGQGLGTGELFF
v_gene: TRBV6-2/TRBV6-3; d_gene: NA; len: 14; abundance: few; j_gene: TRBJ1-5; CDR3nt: TGTGCCAGCACCGTTCGGGGTAGCAATCAGCCCCAGCATTTT; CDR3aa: CASTVRGSNQPQHF
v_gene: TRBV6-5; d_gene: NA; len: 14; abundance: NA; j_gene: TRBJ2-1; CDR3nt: TGTGCCAGCAGGCGGGACAGTGGGAAGTCGGAGCAGTTCTTC; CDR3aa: CASRRDSGKSEQFF
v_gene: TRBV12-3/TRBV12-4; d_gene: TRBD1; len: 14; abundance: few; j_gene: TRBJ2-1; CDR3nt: TGTGCCAGCAGTTTAGTGACAGGGAGCAATGAGCAGTTCTTC; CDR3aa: CASSLVTGSNEQFF
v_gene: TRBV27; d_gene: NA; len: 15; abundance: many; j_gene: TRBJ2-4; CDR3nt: TGTGCCAGCAGTCCCCCCGGGGGACAGCTAAACATTCAGTACTTC; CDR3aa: CASSPPGGQLNIQYF
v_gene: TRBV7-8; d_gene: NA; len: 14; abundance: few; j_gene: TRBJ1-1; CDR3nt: TGTGCCAGCAGCTCAGCCGAAAGGCGGACTGAAGCTTTCTTT; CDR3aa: CASSSAERRTEAFF
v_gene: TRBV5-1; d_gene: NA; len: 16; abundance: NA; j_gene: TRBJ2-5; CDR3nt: TGCGCCAGCAGCCAAACGTCCGGGGCCAGAGAAGAGACCCAGTACTTC; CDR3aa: CASSQTSGAREETQYF
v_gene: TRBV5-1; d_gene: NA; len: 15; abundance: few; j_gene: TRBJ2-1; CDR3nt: TGCGCCAGCAGCTTGGCCGAGGACCCCTACAATGAGCAGTTCTTC; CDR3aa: CASSLAEDPYNEQFF
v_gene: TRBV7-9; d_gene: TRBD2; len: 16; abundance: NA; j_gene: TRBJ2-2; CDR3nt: TGTGCCAGCAGCTCACCTGTAGCGGGAGACACCGGGGAGCTGTTTTTT; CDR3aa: CASSSPVAGDTGELFF
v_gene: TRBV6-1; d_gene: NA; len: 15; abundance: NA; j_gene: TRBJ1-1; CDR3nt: TGTGCCAGCAGTTCCGAGTGGGCCATGAACACTGAAGCTTTCTTT; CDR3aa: CASSSEWAMNTEAFF